The 25 T cell receptor beta chains below come from one sample, sequenced in a study of T cells after yellow fever vaccination. Using its own MiXCR run on the 5' RACE reads, TCRdb lists one record per CDR3 protein. The profile shows about 140,000 distinct CDR3 sequences, roughly 8% of them singletons. Specimen: CD4+ T cells sorted from PBMCs, collected 5 days after the yellow fever booster vaccination. The source is a man aged 30 to 39 who received the YFV17D yellow fever vaccine.

This clonotype was counted only a few times. This chain links TRBV6-2 or TRBV6-3 with TRBJ1-5; TRBD1 might be the D (6 bases). Trimming removed 6 bases at V and 6 bases at J, with 15 bases between. CDR3 length equals 14 residues. CDR1 is MNHEY, CDR2 SVGEGT, per germline. The CDR3 DNA reads TGTGCCAGCAGGGTGGGGGGGCCCGGTCAGCCCCAGCATTTT. Amino acid sequence: CASRVGGPGQPQHF.

This clonotype has a count of ten or more. The chain employs TRBV12-3 or TRBV12-4 and TRBJ2-1; TRBD2 matches 12 bases. The CDR3 loop spans 16 amino acids. The V and J ends lost 4 bases and 7 bases, in that order; junction bases with no gene match: 8. CDR3 in DNA: TGTGCCAGCAGTTGGGGGGGAACTAGCGGGAGGAATGAGCAGTTCTTC. It specifies CASSWGGTSGRNEQFF.

In its sample, this clonotype was seen a few times. The chain employs TRBV5-6 and TRBJ1-5; TRBD1 matches at 7 bases. The CDR3 runs to 14 residues. The germline CDR1 and CDR2 sequences are SGHDT and YYEEEE. The V gene end was trimmed by 7 bases and the J gene end by 4 bases; junction bases not matched to a gene: 8. CDR3 sequence: CASQTGQTNQPQHF. CDR3 nucleotide sequence: TGTGCCAGCCAGACGGGACAGACAAATCAGCCCCAGCATTTT.

This clonotype occurred a few times. This chain joins TRBV25-1 and TRBJ1-1; 7 positions agree with TRBD1. The germline V gene encodes CDR1 MGHDK and CDR2 SYGVNS. With 10 bases clipped from V and 1 base from J, the junction kept 6 bases outside the gene matches. This CDR3 contains 13 residues. The CDR3 loop is CATIRTGNTEAFF. The CDR3, as DNA: TGTGCCACCATACGGACAGGGAACACTGAAGCTTTCTTT.

This chain links TRBV5-1 with TRBJ2-7; D is perhaps TRBD1 (6 bases). CDR3 length equals 16 residues. CDR1 and CDR2 from the germline V gene are SGHRS and YFSETQ. V dropped 4 bases and J dropped 7 bases, with 24 bases sitting between them. CDR3 sequence: CASSVTRTDLLVEQYF. Here the CDR3 DNA reads TGCGCCAGCAGCGTAACCCGGACAGACCTACTTGTGGAGCAGTACTTC.

This clonotype was counted at least ten times. The CDR3, as DNA: TGTGCCAGCAGCCCGCAAGCACGCGGGGACCGGGCTTTCTTT. Protein: CASSPQARGDRAFF. This rearrangement joins TRBV3-1 to TRBJ1-1; TRBD1 is a possible D gene (5 bases). Trimming removed 4 bases from V and 11 bases from J, with 20 bases in between. CDR3 length: 14 amino acids. From germline, CDR1 is LGHDT and CDR2 YNNKEL (reference sequence).

This clonotype was counted many times. The chain couples TRBV7-2 to TRBJ2-5; D remains unclear. The CDR3 covers 16 residues. Trimming cost V 7 bases and J 2 bases, with 20 bases left between them. From germline, CDR1 is SGHTA and CDR2 FQGNSA. CDR3 sequence: CASIPHWSAAQETQYF. Written as DNA, the CDR3 is TGTGCCAGCATCCCTCATTGGAGCGCGGCACAAGAGACCCAGTACTTC.

This clonotype was seen ten or more times. The chain combines TRBV19 with TRBJ2-4, with D unresolved. This CDR3 contains 14 residues. Germline assignment: CDR1 LNHDA and CDR2 SQIVND (reference sequence). The V gene lost 5 bases and the J gene lost 8 bases, with 16 bases spanning the gap. CDR3 DNA: TGTGCCAGTAGTCTAGGCCGGGTGGGTGACATTCAGTACTTC. It specifies CASSLGRVGDIQYF.

This clonotype has just a few counts. This chain's CDR3 is CASSQASGGHQETQYF. The CDR3 nucleotides read TGCGCCAGCAGCCAAGCGTCCGGGGGGCACCAAGAGACCCAGTACTTC. This sequence joins TRBV4-3 and TRBJ2-5, with a weak D call TRBD2 (7 bases). This CDR3 has 16 amino acids. Trimming took off 1 base at V and 0 bases at J, with 12 bases between the two ends. CDR1 and CDR2 (germline): LGHNA, YSLEER.

About this clonotype itself: A much larger clonotype is one base distant, so this may be a read error. The J gene is TRBJ1-1, the V gene TRBV3-1; no firm D call. Looked up from germline, CDR1 is LGHDT and CDR2 is YNNKEL (reference sequence). The CDR3 runs 13 residues. The DNA for the CDR3 is TGTGCCAACAGCCAAGTCCGGAACACTGAAGCTTTCTTT. It is translated as CANSQVRNTEAFF.

The sample holds many counts of this clonotype. The J gene is TRBJ1-1, the V gene TRBV5-8; tentatively, D is TRBD1 (6 bases). This CDR3 has 15 residues. Germline V gene data show CDR1 as SGHTS and CDR2 as YDEGEE. The V gene lost 4 bases and the J gene lost 0 bases, with 13 bases spanning the gap. CDR3 residues: CASSPRGRVNTEAFF. For the CDR3, the DNA is TGTGCCAGCAGCCCGAGGGGGAGGGTGAACACTGAAGCTTTCTTT.

This clonotype was observed many times. This chain joins TRBV6-5 and TRBJ1-5; maybe TRBD1 (6 bases). The CDR3 contains 15 residues. Trimming cost V 6 bases and J 5 bases, with 17 bases left between them. CDR1 MNHEY and CDR2 SVGAGI come from the germline V gene. In DNA, the CDR3 is TGTGCCAGCAGACTTAACAGGGCGGTGGATCAGCCCCAGCATTTT. Residues: CASRLNRAVDQPQHF.

Comment on this clonotype: It may be a read error: a sequence one base away is much more abundant. The chain employs TRBV20-1 and TRBJ1-4; D uncertain. CDR1 and CDR2 from the germline V gene are DFQATT and SNEGSKA (reference sequence). The CDR3 spans 14 residues. Trimming removed 3 bases from V and 4 bases from J, with 12 bases in between. For the CDR3, the DNA is TGCAGTGCTAGTTCGGGAGATTTTAATGAAAAACTGTTTTTT. It codes for CSASSGDFNEKLFF.

This clonotype occurred many times. This rearrangement joins TRBV12-3 or TRBV12-4 to TRBJ1-1; D is undetermined. Trimming removed 3 bases at V and 0 bases at J, with 8 bases between. The CDR3 runs to 14 residues. CDR3 amino acids: CASSFNHLNTEAFF. The CDR3, as DNA: TGTGCCAGCAGTTTTAATCATTTGAACACTGAAGCTTTCTTT.

This clonotype was seen ten or more times. This rearrangement joins TRBV20-1 to TRBJ1-5; D is unclear. The CDR3 totals 12 residues. Trimming took off 1 base at V and 5 bases at J, with 6 bases between the two ends. The V gene's germline CDR1 is DFQATT and CDR2 SNEGSKA (reference sequence). For the CDR3, the DNA is TGCAGTGCTAGAGTGACGGATCAGCCCCAGCATTTT. Protein sequence: CSARVTDQPQHF.

This clonotype was recorded at least ten times. The rearrangement links TRBV12-3 or TRBV12-4 to TRBJ2-1, with D tentatively TRBD1 (5 bases). V was trimmed by 7 bases and J by 9 bases, leaving 10 bases between them. CDR3 length: 11 residues. The DNA for the CDR3 is TGTGCCAGCACCCGAGACAGTGAGCAGTTCTTC. Protein product: CASTRDSEQFF.

This clonotype was counted ten times or more. This chain connects TRBV7-9 to TRBJ2-1; D possibly corresponds to TRBD2 (5 bases). The CDR3 contains 12 residues. The V and J ends lost 4 bases and 9 bases respectively, with 10 bases between them. Germline V gene data show CDR1 as SEHNR and CDR2 as FQNEAQ (reference sequence). The CDR3 region is CASSSGSIEQFF. Written as DNA, the CDR3 is TGTGCCAGCAGCTCTGGGAGTATTGAGCAGTTCTTC.

In this sample, this clonotype turned up many times. The chain uses TRBV27 and TRBJ2-7; D perhaps matches TRBD1 (6 bases). The V gene's germline CDR1 is MNHEY and CDR2 SMNVEV (reference sequence). Trimming shortened V by 7 bases and J by 7 bases, and 11 bases separated the two germline ends. CDR3 size: 11 residues. The CDR3 is CASIQGYEQYF. As DNA, the CDR3 is TGTGCCAGCATCCAGGGGTATGAGCAGTACTTC.

This clonotype was picked up many times. DNA of the CDR3: TGTGCCACCAGTGAGTCGGGACTAGCGGACAGCACAGATACGCAGTATTTT. This translates into CATSESGLADSTDTQYF. The chain links TRBV24-1 to TRBJ2-3, with 11 nucleotides matching TRBD2. CDR3 length: 17 residues. After removal of 4 bases from V and 0 bases from J, the junction contained 5 bases not matched to a gene. From germline, CDR1 is KGHDR and CDR2 SFDVKD.

Many counts were recorded for this clonotype. The chain employs TRBV5-1 and TRBJ1-5; D call uncertain. The length of the CDR3 is 13 residues. CDR1 and CDR2 (germline): SGHRS, YFSETQ. The V end lost 0 bases, the J end lost 10 bases, and 11 bases lay between the germline ends. DNA for the CDR3: TGCGCCAGCAGCTTGGTTGGCTTAAGCCCCCAGCATTTT. It is translated as CASSLVGLSPQHF.

Details on this clonotype: A much larger clone lies one base from this, so it may be a read error. The chain employs TRBV7-9 and TRBJ2-7, with D hard to call. The CDR3 is 13 amino acids. Germline assignment: CDR1 SEHNR and CDR2 FQNEAQ (reference sequence). The CDR3 sequence: CANSFGSGYEQYF. Here the CDR3 DNA reads TGTGCCAACAGCTTTGGATCTGGCTACGAGCAGTACTTC.

This clonotype was counted at least ten times. The chain carries TRBV7-9 and TRBJ2-3, with a possible D match to TRBD1 (5 bases). In germline, CDR1 is SEHNR, CDR2 FQNEAQ (reference sequence). V was trimmed by 5 bases and J by 8 bases, leaving 11 bases between them. The CDR3 length is 12 residues. The CDR3 region has the DNA TGTGCCAGCAGCCAGGTCCAGGGTACGCAGTATTTT. Amino acid sequence: CASSQVQGTQYF.

This clonotype was found many times. The rearrangement uses TRBV7-2 and TRBJ1-6; tentatively, D is TRBD1 (6 bases). The V end was cut by 1 base, the J end by 9 bases, with 13 bases between. The CDR3 has 15 residues. CDR1 is SGHTA and CDR2 is FQGNSA in the germline V gene. CDR3 sequence (DNA): TGTGCCAGCAGCTTAGTTGGGGGCAGGCTTTCACCCCTCCACTTT. The encoded protein is CASSLVGGRLSPLHF. Using reference TRBV7-2 and TRBJ1-6 for the parts outside the CDR3, the full variable domain is GAGVSQSPSNKVTEKGKDVELRCDPISGHTALYWYRQSLGQGLEFLIYFQGNSAPDKSGLPSDRFSAERTGGSVSTLTIQRTQQEDSAVYLCASSLVGGRLSPLHFGNGTRLTVT.

Ten or more counts support this clonotype. This chain joins TRBV6-2 or TRBV6-3 and TRBJ2-1; no firm D call. The germline gives CDR1 MNHEY, CDR2 SVGEGT. V was shortened by 5 bases and J by 9 bases, with 20 bases between the two germline ends. The CDR3 consists of 15 residues. CDR3 in amino acids: CASSRLDGSGIEQFF. CDR3 nucleotides: TGTGCCAGCAGTAGATTAGACGGGTCTGGAATTGAGCAGTTCTTC.

This chain joins TRBV5-4 and TRBJ2-3, with a tentative D call TRBD2 (7 bases). The length of the CDR3 is 18 residues. The germline CDR1 and CDR2 sequences are SGHNT and YYREEE (reference sequence). With 1 base removed from V and 0 bases from J, the gap between germline ends came to 18 bases. The CDR3 here is CASSLPRGAGPSTDTQYF. In DNA form, the CDR3 reads TGTGCCAGCAGCTTGCCCCGGGGGGCGGGACCTAGCACAGATACGCAGTATTTT.